The 3 T cell receptor beta chains reported below all come from one sample, sequenced in a study of T cell responses to AZD1222 COVID-19 vaccine. The repertoire was sequenced with immunoSEQ multiplex PCR; TCRdb's copy has only in-frame clones and lacks some. The table lists 95,000 to 150,000 clones, roughly 87% of them singletons. This sample comprised peripheral blood, obtained 28 days after the second AZD1222 dose. These receptors were obtained from an adult who received the AZD1222 COVID-19 vaccine.

This chain joins TRBV2 and TRBJ1-5; 7 bases are a match to TRBD1. The CDR3 has 15 amino acids. The germline V gene has CDR1 SNHLY and CDR2 FYNNEI. Trimming cost V 5 bases and J 4 bases; bases outside gene matches: 8. The CDR3 loop is CASSREGAGNQPQHF. Written as DNA, the CDR3 is TGTGCCAGCAGTCGGGAGGGGGCAGGGAATCAGCCCCAGCATTTT.

The chain joins TRBV4-2 to TRBJ1-2; 7 bases map to TRBD1. Germline V CDR1 and CDR2: LGHNA, YNFKEQ. Germline trimming cut 4 bases from V and 3 bases from J; bases unmatched to any gene: 17. The CDR3 runs 18 residues. DNA for the CDR3: TGTGCCAGCAGCCCTAGCCGACTCTACACCGGGACAGACTATGGCTACACCTTC. It yields the protein CASSPSRLYTGTDYGYTF.

The V call is TRBV14, the J call TRBJ2-3, with 7 bases lining up with TRBD2. The germline CDR1 and CDR2 sequences are SGHDN and FVKESK. With V trimmed by 1 base and J by 2 bases, 9 bases remained unmatched. The CDR3 has 17 residues. CDR3 DNA: TGTGCCAGCAGCCAAGCGGGGGGAGTTTTCCCCACAGATACGCAGTATTTT. It encodes CASSQAGGVFPTDTQYF. The variable domain in full, completed from reference TRBV14 and TRBJ2-3, reads EAGVTQFPSHSVIEKGQTVTLRCDPISGHDNLYWYRRVMGKEIKFLLHFVKESKQDESGMPNNRFLAERTGGTYSTLKVQPAELEDSGVYFCASSQAGGVFPTDTQYFGPGTRLTVL.